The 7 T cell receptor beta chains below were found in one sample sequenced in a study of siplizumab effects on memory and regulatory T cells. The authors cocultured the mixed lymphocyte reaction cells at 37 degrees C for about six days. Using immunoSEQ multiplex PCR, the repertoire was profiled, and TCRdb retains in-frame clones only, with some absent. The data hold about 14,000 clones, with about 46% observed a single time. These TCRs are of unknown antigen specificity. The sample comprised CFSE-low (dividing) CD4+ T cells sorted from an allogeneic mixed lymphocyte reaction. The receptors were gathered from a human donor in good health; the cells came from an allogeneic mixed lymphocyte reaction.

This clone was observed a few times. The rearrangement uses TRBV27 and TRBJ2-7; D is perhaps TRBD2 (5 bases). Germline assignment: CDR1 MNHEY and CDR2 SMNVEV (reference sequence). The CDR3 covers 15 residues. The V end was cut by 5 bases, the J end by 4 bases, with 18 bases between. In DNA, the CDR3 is TGTGCCAGCAGTCCCTACCTCCGGGAAGCGTACGAGCAGTACTTC. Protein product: CASSPYLREAYEQYF.

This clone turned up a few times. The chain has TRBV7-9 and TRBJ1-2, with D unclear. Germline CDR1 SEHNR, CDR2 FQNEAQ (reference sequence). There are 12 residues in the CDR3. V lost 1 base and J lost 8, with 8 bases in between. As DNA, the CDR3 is TGTGCCAGCAGCTTAGGCTCCCGGGGCTACACCTTC. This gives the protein CASSLGSRGYTF.

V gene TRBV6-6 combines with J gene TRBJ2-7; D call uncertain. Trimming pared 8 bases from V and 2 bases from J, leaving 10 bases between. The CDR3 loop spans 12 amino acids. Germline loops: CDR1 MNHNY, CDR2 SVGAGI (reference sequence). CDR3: CASAPIAYEQYF. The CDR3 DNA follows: TGTGCCAGCGCACCCATAGCCTACGAGCAGTACTTC.

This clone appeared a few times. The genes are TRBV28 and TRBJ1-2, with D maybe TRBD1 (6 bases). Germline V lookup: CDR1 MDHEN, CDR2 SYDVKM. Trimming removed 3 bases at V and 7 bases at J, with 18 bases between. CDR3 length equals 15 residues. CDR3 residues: CASSLGDRNAPGYTF. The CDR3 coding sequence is TGTGCCAGCAGTTTGGGAGACAGGAACGCTCCTGGCTACACCTTC.

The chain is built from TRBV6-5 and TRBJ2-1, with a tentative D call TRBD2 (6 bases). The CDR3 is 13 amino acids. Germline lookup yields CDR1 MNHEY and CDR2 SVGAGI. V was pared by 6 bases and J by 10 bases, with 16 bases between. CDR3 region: CASSAGPPGEQFF. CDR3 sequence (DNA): TGTGCCAGCAGCGCGGGACCCCCGGGGGAGCAGTTCTTC.

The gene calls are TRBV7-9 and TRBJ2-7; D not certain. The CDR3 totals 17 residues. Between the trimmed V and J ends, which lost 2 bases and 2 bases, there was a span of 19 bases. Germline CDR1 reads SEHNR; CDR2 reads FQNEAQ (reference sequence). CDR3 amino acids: CASSLNFGVTPAYEQYF. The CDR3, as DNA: TGTGCCAGCAGCTTAAATTTCGGTGTGACTCCCGCCTACGAGCAGTACTTC.

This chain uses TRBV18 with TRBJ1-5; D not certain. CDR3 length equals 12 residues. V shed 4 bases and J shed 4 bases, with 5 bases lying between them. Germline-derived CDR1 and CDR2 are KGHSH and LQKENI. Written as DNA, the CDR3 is TGTGCCAGCTCACTTGGGAATCAGCCCCAGCATTTT. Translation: CASSLGNQPQHF.